This T cell receptor beta chain was documented in a study of identical twins. TCRdb re-analysed the 5' RACE reads in MiXCR, keeping a single row per CDR3 protein. The sample has 240,000 or so distinct CDR3 sequences; approximately 11% are singletons. No donor was unhealthy or non-Caucasian. The ends were cut back, 2 bases at V and 1 base at J, with 15 bases in the middle. This CDR3 comprises 17 residues. Germline V lookup: CDR1 PRHDT, CDR2 FYEKMQ (reference sequence). These data were likewise used in another study, on yellow fever vaccine responses in identical twins.

Sequencing was carried out using memory (CD45RO+) T cells sorted from blood. The sequence came from a woman younger than 30 in good health. The V gene is TRBV13, the J gene TRBJ2-1; TRBD2 might be the D (6 bases). The CDR3 protein is CASSLWKGGASYNEQFF. The DNA of the CDR3 is TGTGCCAGCAGCTTATGGAAGGGCGGGGCATCCTACAATGAGCAGTTCTTC.